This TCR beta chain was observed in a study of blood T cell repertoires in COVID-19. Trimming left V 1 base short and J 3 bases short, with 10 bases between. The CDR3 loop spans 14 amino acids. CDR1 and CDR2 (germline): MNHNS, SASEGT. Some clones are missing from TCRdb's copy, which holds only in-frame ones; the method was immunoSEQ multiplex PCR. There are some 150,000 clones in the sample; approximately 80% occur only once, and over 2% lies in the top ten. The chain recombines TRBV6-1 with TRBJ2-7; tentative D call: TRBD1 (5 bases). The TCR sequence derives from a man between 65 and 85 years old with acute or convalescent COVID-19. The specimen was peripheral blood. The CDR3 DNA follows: TGTGCCAGCAGTGAAGGGGGCGTCAACTACGAGCAGTACTTC. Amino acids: CASSEGGVNYEQYF.